The 11 T cell receptor beta chains below come from one sample, sequenced in a study of cytomegalovirus exposure and HLA in healthy donors. This PCR relied on a set of 60 Vbeta primers and 13 Jbeta primers. Method: immunoSEQ multiplex PCR; TCRdb's copy keeps in-frame clones and lacks some. The table includes approximately 88,000 clones, approximately 77% detected once. Specimen: PBMCs. These receptors all come from a man aged 30 to 39 in good health and CMV-seronegative.

The genes are TRBV28 and TRBJ1-2, with 7 bases matching TRBD1. The CDR3 consists of 13 residues. Trimming took 3 bases from V and 8 from J; bases not matched to a gene: 6. Germline V lookup: CDR1 MDHEN, CDR2 SYDVKM. CDR3 in DNA: TGTGCCAGCAGTTTTAAGGGGGCGCAGGGCTACACCTTC. Its translation is CASSFKGAQGYTF.

V usage is TRBV15 and J usage is TRBJ1-5; no clear D gene. Germline-derived CDR1 and CDR2 are LNHNV and YYDKDF (reference sequence). Trimming pared 1 base from V and 5 bases from J, leaving 6 bases between. The length of the CDR3 is 13 residues. The CDR3 sequence: CATSRGLHQPQHF. For the CDR3, the DNA is TGTGCCACCAGCAGAGGACTTCATCAGCCCCAGCATTTT.

In this sample, this clone turned up once. The V call is TRBV7-8, the J call TRBJ2-1; 7 nucleotides line up with TRBD1. There are 16 residues in the CDR3. The trim removed 5 bases at V and 7 bases at J, leaving 14 bases unmatched. Germline CDR1 SGHVS, CDR2 FQNEAQ. CDR3 sequence reads: CASSTGDPRTYNEQFF. The CDR3, as DNA: TGTGCCAGCAGCACAGGGGACCCGCGCACTTATAATGAGCAGTTCTTC.

The chain joins TRBV11-2 to TRBJ1-4; 9 bases align to TRBD1. The CDR3 has 15 amino acids. Germline loops: CDR1 SGHAT, CDR2 FQNNGV. Losses at the gene ends were 1 base for V and 10 bases for J; bases not matched to a gene: 7. CDR3 sequence (DNA): TGTGCCAGCAGCTTAGGGGGACAGGGCTACGGAAAACTGTTTTTT. It translates to CASSLGGQGYGKLFF.

V gene TRBV19 combines with J gene TRBJ2-7; possible D gene TRBD2, 5 bases. CDR1 and CDR2 (germline): LNHDA, SQIVND (reference sequence). The CDR3 loop spans 13 amino acids. Trimming removed 3 bases at V and 4 bases at J, with 10 bases between. As DNA, the CDR3 is TGTGCCAGTAGTATCGGAAGCGGTTACGAGCAGTACTTC. Residues: CASSIGSGYEQYF.

A few counts support this clone. J is TRBJ2-7 and V is TRBV19; TRBD1 aligns across 9 bases. The CDR3 is made up of 15 amino acids. Unmatched junction bases numbered 8, after V lost 3 bases and J lost 5 bases. The germline CDR1 and CDR2 sequences are LNHDA and SQIVND (reference sequence). CDR3 nucleotides: TGTGCCAGTAGTATTCTCGGGACAGGGATCAACGAGCAGTACTTC. It is translated as CASSILGTGINEQYF.

The chain has TRBV5-6 and TRBJ2-7, with D possibly being TRBD2 (6 bases). Germline V gene sequence: CDR1 SGHDT, CDR2 YYEEEE. The CDR3 consists of 15 residues. Trimming left V 1 base short and J 3 bases short, with 14 bases between. The DNA of the CDR3 is TGTGCCAGCAGCTTGTCTAGCGCTGGGGGCTACGAGCAGTACTTC. As protein: CASSLSSAGGYEQYF.

The V call is TRBV10-2, the J call TRBJ2-1; 9 bases align to TRBD2. Germline values: CDR1 WSHSY, CDR2 SAAADI. The CDR3 runs 16 residues. V was pared by 2 bases and J by 3 bases, with 5 bases of the junction left unmatched. CDR3 amino acids: CASSEGSGGLYNEQFF. The CDR3 DNA follows: TGCGCCAGCAGTGAGGGTAGCGGGGGCCTCTACAATGAGCAGTTCTTC.

V usage is TRBV28 and J usage is TRBJ1-2; D is unresolved. The CDR3 is 14 amino acids. V was trimmed by 2 bases and J by 9 bases, leaving 16 bases between them. Germline CDR1 is MDHEN and CDR2 is SYDVKM. The CDR3 loop is CASSLQQTLVSYTF. The CDR3 region has the DNA TGTGCCAGCAGTTTACAACAGACCTTAGTAAGCTACACCTTC.

This rearrangement joins TRBV4-1 to TRBJ2-5; D might be TRBD2 (6 bases). V was clipped by 0 bases and J by 6 bases, with 8 bases between them. Germline CDR1 is MGHRA and CDR2 is YSYEKL. The CDR3 sequence is 13 residues long. The CDR3 DNA reads as TGCGCCAGCAGCCAAGATCGGGGGAAGACCCAGTACTTC. It codes for CASSQDRGKTQYF.

This rearrangement joins TRBV4-2 to TRBJ2-1; 7 bases match TRBD1. From germline, CDR1 is LGHNA and CDR2 YNFKEQ. The ends lost 4 bases at V and 3 bases at J; junction bases unmatched: 6. This CDR3 comprises 15 residues. CDR3 protein: CASSPSRDSYNEQFF. The CDR3 DNA sequence: TGTGCCAGCAGCCCTTCACGGGACAGCTACAATGAGCAGTTCTTC.